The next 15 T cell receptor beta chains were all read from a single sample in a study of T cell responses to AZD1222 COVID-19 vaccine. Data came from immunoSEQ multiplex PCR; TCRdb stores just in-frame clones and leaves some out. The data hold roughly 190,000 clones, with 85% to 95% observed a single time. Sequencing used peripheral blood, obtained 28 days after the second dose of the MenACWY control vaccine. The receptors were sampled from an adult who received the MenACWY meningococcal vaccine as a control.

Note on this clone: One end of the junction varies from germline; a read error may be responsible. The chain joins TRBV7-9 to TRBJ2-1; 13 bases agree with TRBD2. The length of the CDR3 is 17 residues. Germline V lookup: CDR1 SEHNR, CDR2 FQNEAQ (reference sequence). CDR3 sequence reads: CASSVGLAGIRLNGQFF. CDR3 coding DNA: TGTGCCAGCAGCGTGGGACTAGCGGGAATACGGCTAAATGGGCAGTTCTTC.

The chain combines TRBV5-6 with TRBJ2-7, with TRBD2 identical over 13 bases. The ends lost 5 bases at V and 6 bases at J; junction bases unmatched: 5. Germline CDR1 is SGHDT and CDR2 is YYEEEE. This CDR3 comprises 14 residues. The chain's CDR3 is CASRGGLAGSEQYF. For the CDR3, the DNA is TGTGCCAGCAGGGGGGGACTAGCGGGAAGCGAGCAGTACTTC.

CDR3 coding DNA: TGTGCCAGCAGCTATAAGAGAAACGGAGAGGCTTTCTTT. It encodes CASSYKRNGEAFF. This chain connects TRBV11-3 to TRBJ1-1; D not certain. V dropped 4 bases and J dropped 11 bases, with 17 bases sitting between them. This CDR3 is 13 amino acids long. Germline loops: CDR1 SGHNT, CDR2 YENEEA.

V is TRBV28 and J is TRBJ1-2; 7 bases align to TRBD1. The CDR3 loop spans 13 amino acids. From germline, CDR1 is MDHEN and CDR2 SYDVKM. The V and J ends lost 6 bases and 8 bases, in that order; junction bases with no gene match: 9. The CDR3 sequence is CASSLTGSGGYTF. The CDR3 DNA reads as TGTGCCAGCAGCCTGACAGGGTCTGGAGGCTACACCTTC.

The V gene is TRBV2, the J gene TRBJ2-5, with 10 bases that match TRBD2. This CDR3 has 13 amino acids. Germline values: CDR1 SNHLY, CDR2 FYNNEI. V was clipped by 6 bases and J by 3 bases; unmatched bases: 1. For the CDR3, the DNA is TGTGCCAGCAGAGGGACTAGCGAAGAGACCCAGTACTTC. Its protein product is CASRGTSEETQYF.

The CDR3 spells CASSYTGGTSGYTF. The CDR3 DNA reads as TGTGCCAGCAGCTATACAGGGGGCACGAGTGGCTACACCTTC. This chain uses TRBV6-2 or TRBV6-3 with TRBJ1-2; 9 nucleotides agree with TRBD1. V was clipped by 6 bases and J by 7 bases; unmatched bases: 9. CDR3 size: 14 residues. The germline V gene has CDR1 MNHEY and CDR2 SVGEGT.

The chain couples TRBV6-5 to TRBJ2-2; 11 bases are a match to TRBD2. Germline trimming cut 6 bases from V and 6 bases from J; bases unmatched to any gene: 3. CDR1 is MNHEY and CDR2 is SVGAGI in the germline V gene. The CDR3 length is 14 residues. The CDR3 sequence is CASSRLAGPGELFF. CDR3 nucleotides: TGTGCCAGCAGCAGACTAGCGGGACCCGGGGAGCTGTTTTTT.

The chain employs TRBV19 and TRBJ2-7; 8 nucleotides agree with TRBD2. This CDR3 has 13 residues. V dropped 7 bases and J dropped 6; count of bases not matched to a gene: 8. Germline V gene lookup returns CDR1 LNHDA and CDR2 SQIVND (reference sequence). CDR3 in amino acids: CASTGGPPSEQYF. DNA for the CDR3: TGTGCCAGTACGGGAGGGCCTCCAAGCGAGCAGTACTTC.

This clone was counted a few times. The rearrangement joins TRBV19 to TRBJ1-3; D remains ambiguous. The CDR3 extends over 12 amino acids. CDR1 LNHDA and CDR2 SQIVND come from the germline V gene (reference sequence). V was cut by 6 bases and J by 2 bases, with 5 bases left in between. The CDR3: CASRRTGNTIYF. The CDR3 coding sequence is TGTGCCAGTAGACGGACTGGAAACACCATATATTTT.

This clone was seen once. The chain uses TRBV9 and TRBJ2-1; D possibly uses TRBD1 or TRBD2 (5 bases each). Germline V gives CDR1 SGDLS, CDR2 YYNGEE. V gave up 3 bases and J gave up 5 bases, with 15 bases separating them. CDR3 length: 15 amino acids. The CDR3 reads CASSADVRGHNEQFF. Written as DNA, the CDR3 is TGTGCCAGCAGCGCCGACGTAAGGGGACACAATGAGCAGTTCTTC. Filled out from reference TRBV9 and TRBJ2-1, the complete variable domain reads DSGVTQTPKHLITATGQRVTLRCSPRSGDLSVYWYQQSLDQGLQFLIQYYNGEERAKGNILERFSAQQFPDLHSELNLSSLELGDSALYFCASSADVRGHNEQFFGPGTRLTVL.

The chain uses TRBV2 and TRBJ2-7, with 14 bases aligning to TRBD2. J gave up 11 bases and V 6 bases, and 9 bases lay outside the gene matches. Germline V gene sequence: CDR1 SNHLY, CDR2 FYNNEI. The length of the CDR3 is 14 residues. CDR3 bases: TGTGCCAGCAGGCCCGGGACTAGCGGGAGAAGAGAGTACTTC. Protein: CASRPGTSGRREYF.

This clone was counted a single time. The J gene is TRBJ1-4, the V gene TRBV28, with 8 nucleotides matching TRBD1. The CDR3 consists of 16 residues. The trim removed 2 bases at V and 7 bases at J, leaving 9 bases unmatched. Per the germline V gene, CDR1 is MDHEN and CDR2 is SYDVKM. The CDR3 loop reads CASSLIRTGRTEKLFF. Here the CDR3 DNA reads TGTGCCAGCAGTTTAATTAGGACAGGGAGGACTGAAAAACTGTTTTTT.

In DNA, the CDR3 is TGTGCCACCCGACAGGGGTTGTGGAATTCACCCCTCCACTTT. It is translated as CATRQGLWNSPLHF. The chain uses TRBV28 and TRBJ1-6; 8 nucleotides align to TRBD1. The CDR3 covers 14 residues. Germline CDR1 and CDR2: MDHEN and SYDVKM. V lost 10 bases, J lost 7 bases, and 9 bases stayed unmatched.

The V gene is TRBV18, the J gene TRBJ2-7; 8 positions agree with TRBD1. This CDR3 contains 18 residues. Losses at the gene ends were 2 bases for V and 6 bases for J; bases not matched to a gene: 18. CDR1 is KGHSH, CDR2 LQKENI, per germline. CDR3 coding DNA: TGTGCCAGCTCACCAATTGTGACAGGGGCCCCCGTAAGATTCGAGCAGTACTTC. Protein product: CASSPIVTGAPVRFEQYF.

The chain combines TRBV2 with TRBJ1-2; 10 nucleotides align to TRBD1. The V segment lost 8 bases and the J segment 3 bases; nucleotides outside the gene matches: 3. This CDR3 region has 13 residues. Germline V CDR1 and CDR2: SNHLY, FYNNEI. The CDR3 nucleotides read TGTGCCAGCGGGACAGGGGATGACTATGGCTACACCTTC. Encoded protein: CASGTGDDYGYTF.